The clone carrying this T cell receptor (beta chain) was recorded a few times. TCRdb called the 5' RACE reads again in MiXCR, with one record for every CDR3 protein. The top ten hold roughly a fifth of the sample, which has 30,000 to 45,000 distinct CDR3 sequences, 11% seen once. The sample belongs to a study of CD8 T cells in ankylosing spondylitis. The CDR3 spans 15 residues. V lost 4 bases and J 2 bases, leaving 13 bases between the germline ends. Germline V CDR1 and CDR2: SEHNR, FQNEAQ (reference sequence). The chain links TRBV7-9 to TRBJ2-3; no definite D call. Sequencing input: synovial fluid, either unsorted or a sorted T cell fraction (not recorded which). The sequence was collected from a male donor with ankylosing spondylitis. CDR3 loop: CASSSLSQYTDTQYF. The CDR3 DNA sequence: TGTGCCAGCAGCTCCCTTAGCCAGTACACAGATACGCAGTATTTT.